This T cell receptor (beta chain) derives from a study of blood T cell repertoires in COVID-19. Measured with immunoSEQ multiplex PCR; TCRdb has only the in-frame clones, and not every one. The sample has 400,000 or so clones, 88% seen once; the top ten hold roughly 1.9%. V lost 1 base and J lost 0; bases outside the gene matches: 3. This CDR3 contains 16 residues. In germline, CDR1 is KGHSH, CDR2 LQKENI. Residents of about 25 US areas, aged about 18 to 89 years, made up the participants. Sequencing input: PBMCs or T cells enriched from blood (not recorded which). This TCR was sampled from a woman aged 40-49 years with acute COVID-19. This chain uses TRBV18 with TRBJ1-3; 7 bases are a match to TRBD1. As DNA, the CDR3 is TGTGCCAGCTCACCACAGAGGACAGGCTCTGGAAACACCATATATTTT. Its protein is CASSPQRTGSGNTIYF.